The text below deals with one T cell receptor beta chain. Its antigen is as yet unknown. The data stem from a study of cytomegalovirus exposure and HLA in healthy donors. Points from the study as a whole: The study recorded about 160 TCR beta chains that were cytomegalovirus-associated. Within an earlier analysis, most TCR beta V segments proved productive either about 87% or about 30% of the time.

V was pared by 6 bases and J by 4 bases, with 15 bases between. The germline CDR1 and CDR2 sequences are MNHEY and SVGAGI. CDR3 length: 14 residues. Use of 60 Vbeta and 13 Jbeta primers characterized the PCR. Sequencing was performed with immunoSEQ multiplex PCR; in TCRdb, only in-frame clones are kept and a portion is missing. The table lists around 100,000 clones, 74% of them singletons, with about 2.6% in the top ten. The rearrangement links TRBV6-5 to TRBJ1-2, with D hard to call. The material sequenced was PBMCs. The clonotype comes from a man between 50 and 59 years old in good health and CMV-seropositive. In DNA form, the CDR3 reads TGTGCCAGCAGCCCCGGCGGATTCCTCTATGGCTACACCTTC. This sequence encodes CASSPGGFLYGYTF.